These 18 T cell receptor beta chains share one sample of origin, sequenced in a study of T-cell memory formation after mild COVID-19. TCRdb analysed the 5' RACE reads with MiXCR anew, one entry per CDR3 protein. The sample lists 290,000 or so distinct CDR3 sequences; approximately 19% were seen once. Input material: PBMCs or a T cell subset sorted from them (not recorded which). The receptor source for this set is a man aged 18 to 29 who had mild COVID-19 (a few samples of this study predate the infection). Cell type and time point are not known.

This clonotype was seen more than once but under ten times. V gene TRBV18 combines with J gene TRBJ2-3; 9 nucleotides align to TRBD2. This CDR3 contains 15 residues. Germline CDR1 reads KGHSH; CDR2 reads LQKENI. V shed 1 base, J shed 4 bases, and the junction held 3 bases outside the gene matches. The CDR3 DNA is TGTGCCAGCTCACCACGACTAGCGGAGTCAGATACGCAGTATTTT. Encoded protein: CASSPRLAESDTQYF.

The chain employs TRBV14 and TRBJ2-5, with 8 bases fitting TRBD2. Germline-derived CDR1 and CDR2 are SGHDN and FVKESK. The CDR3 runs 16 residues. Trimming cost V 1 base and J 4 bases; bases outside gene matches: 8. CDR3 residues: CASSQGPGRGAETQYF. Here the CDR3 DNA reads TGTGCCAGCAGCCAAGGCCCCGGGCGGGGGGCAGAGACCCAGTACTTC. Using reference TRBV14 and TRBJ2-5 for the parts outside the CDR3, the full variable domain is EAGVTQFPSHSVIEKGQTVTLRCDPISGHDNLYWYRRVMGKEIKFLLHFVKESKQDESGMPNNRFLAERTGGTYSTLKVQPAELEDSGVYFCASSQGPGRGAETQYFGPGTRLLVL.

The chain carries TRBV4-3 and TRBJ2-1; possible D gene TRBD2, 6 bases. Germline CDR1 LGHNA, CDR2 YSLEER. Trimming cost V 0 bases and J 5 bases, with 17 bases left between them. The CDR3 is 17 residues long. In nucleotides, the CDR3 is TGCGCCAGCAGCCAAGACCGCGGAGGGATTCGGGACAATGAGCAGTTCTTC. This translates into CASSQDRGGIRDNEQFF.

The chain employs TRBV7-2 and TRBJ2-3; TRBD2 might be the D (6 bases). V was cut by 5 bases and J by 5 bases, with 14 bases left in between. Germline V gene lookup returns CDR1 SGHTA and CDR2 FQGNSA. This CDR3 has 14 amino acids. The CDR3 sequence: CASSIRGGEDTQYF. CDR3 DNA sequence: TGTGCCAGCAGCATCCGGGGAGGTGAAGATACGCAGTATTTT.

This clonotype came up a few times. The rearrangement uses TRBV6-1 and TRBJ2-1, with unresolved D. Germline V CDR1 and CDR2: MNHNS, SASEGT. V gave up 4 bases and J gave up 10 bases, with 14 bases separating them. The CDR3 runs to 13 residues. The CDR3 is CASSVEAASEQFF. The CDR3 DNA reads as TGTGCCAGCAGTGTTGAGGCGGCTTCGGAGCAGTTCTTC.

This clonotype was detected only a few times. The chain uses TRBV10-3 and TRBJ1-4; 7 positions agree with TRBD1. The ends lost 8 bases at V and 5 bases at J; junction bases unmatched: 5. CDR3 size: 13 residues. Germline assignment: CDR1 ENHRY and CDR2 SYGVKD. The CDR3 DNA sequence: TGTGCCATCGGGGGACAGACAAATGAAAAACTGTTTTTT. This sequence encodes CAIGGQTNEKLFF.

The genes are TRBV27 and TRBJ1-5, with TRBD1 identical over 9 bases. CDR3 length: 15 amino acids. The V segment lost 3 bases and the J segment 6 bases; nucleotides outside the gene matches: 6. Germline V gene sequence: CDR1 MNHEY, CDR2 SMNVEV (reference sequence). For the CDR3, the DNA is TGTGCCAGCAGTTTTCTGGGGGACAGGGTTCAGCCCCAGCATTTT. This codes for CASSFLGDRVQPQHF.

This chain joins TRBV7-3 and TRBJ1-3; 7 bases align to TRBD1. V trimming: 4 bases; J trimming: 4 bases; junction bases outside the gene matches: 7. The CDR3 sequence is 15 residues long. Germline-derived CDR1 and CDR2 are SGHTA and FQGTGA. The CDR3 region is CASSSTGPPGNTIYF. For the CDR3, the DNA is TGTGCCAGCAGCTCGACAGGGCCTCCCGGAAACACCATATATTTT. The whole variable domain, filled in from reference TRBV7-3 and TRBJ1-3, reads GAGVSQTPSNKVTEKGKYVELRCDPISGHTALYWYRQSLGQGPEFLIYFQGTGAADDSGLPNDRFFAVRPEGSVSTLKIQRTERGDSAVYLCASSSTGPPGNTIYFGEGSWLTVV.

The genes are TRBV11-2 and TRBJ1-2; D is ambiguous. V gave up 3 bases and J gave up 4 bases, with 6 bases separating them. The CDR3 sequence is 12 residues long. CDR1 SGHAT and CDR2 FQNNGV come from the germline V gene. The CDR3 sequence is CASSFYLYGYTF. Here the CDR3 DNA reads TGTGCCAGCAGCTTCTATCTCTATGGCTACACCTTC.

V gene TRBV20-1 combines with J gene TRBJ2-5; perhaps D is TRBD1 or TRBD2 (6 bases each). This CDR3 has 12 residues. From germline, CDR1 is DFQATT and CDR2 SNEGSKA (reference sequence). CDR3 protein: CATREGGGTQYF. CDR3 nucleotide sequence: TGCGCCACCAGGGAAGGGGGAGGGACCCAGTACTTC.

V usage is TRBV6-6 and J usage is TRBJ2-7, with D hard to call. V was shortened by 0 bases and J by 3 bases, with 6 bases between the two germline ends. This CDR3 contains 13 residues. From germline, CDR1 is MNHNY and CDR2 SVGAGI (reference sequence). The DNA of the CDR3 is TGTGCCAGCAGTTACTCGGCAAGCTACGAGCAGTACTTC. It yields the protein CASSYSASYEQYF.

V and J are TRBV5-1 and TRBJ2-7, with a weak D call TRBD2 (6 bases). Trimming shortened V by 8 bases and J by 2 bases, and 17 bases separated the two germline ends. The length of the CDR3 is 14 residues. CDR1 and CDR2 (germline): SGHRS, YFSETQ. Here the CDR3 reads CASTRDSGTYEQYF. CDR3 in DNA: TGCGCCAGTACTCGGGACTCCGGAACCTACGAGCAGTACTTC.

The V gene is TRBV12-3 or TRBV12-4, the J gene TRBJ1-1; 8 nucleotides line up with TRBD1. Germline trimming cut 6 bases from V and 5 bases from J; bases unmatched to any gene: 8. This CDR3 has 14 residues. The CDR3 loop is CASSLPGQVTEAFF. Here the CDR3 DNA reads TGTGCCAGCAGCTTACCGGGACAGGTAACTGAAGCTTTCTTT.

This clonotype was seen only a few times. The V and J genes are TRBV7-2 and TRBJ2-3; 16 bases fit TRBD2. Germline assignment: CDR1 SGHTA and CDR2 FQGNSA. Germline trimming cut 8 bases from V and 6 bases from J; bases unmatched to any gene: 5. The CDR3 sequence is 15 residues long. The CDR3 nucleotides are TGTGCCAGCGGGACTAGCGGGGGGGTTTTTGATACGCAGTATTTT. Protein sequence: CASGTSGGVFDTQYF.

As DNA, the CDR3 is TGTGCCAGCCAGCATGGATTCGAGCAGTACGTC. It encodes CASQHGFEQYV. This rearrangement joins TRBV11-1 to TRBJ2-7; no definite D call. CDR1 SGHAT and CDR2 FQDESV come from the germline V gene (reference sequence). This CDR3 is 11 amino acids long. Deletions cut 8 bases from V and 6 bases from J, with 11 bases between.

V gene TRBV20-1 combines with J gene TRBJ1-1, with TRBD1 as a possible D gene (5 bases). Germline values: CDR1 DFQATT, CDR2 SNEGSKA (reference sequence). With 6 bases removed from V and 1 base from J, the gap between germline ends came to 15 bases. CDR3 length: 14 amino acids. The CDR3 protein is CSARRGNPNTEAFF. In DNA, the CDR3 is TGCAGTGCCCGAAGGGGTAATCCGAACACTGAAGCTTTCTTT.

This clonotype was seen many times. CDR3 nucleotide sequence: TGTGCCAGCAGCTTAGCCCACTCGACAGGGAACGAGCAGTACTTC. This codes for CASSLAHSTGNEQYF. The chain is built from TRBV7-9 and TRBJ2-7; 7 positions match TRBD1. Unmatched junction bases numbered 7, after V lost 0 bases and J lost 5 bases. CDR1 and CDR2 from the germline V gene are SEHNR and FQNEAQ (reference sequence). The CDR3 loop spans 15 amino acids.

The rearrangement joins TRBV7-2 to TRBJ2-3; no firm D call. Trimming shortened V by 8 bases and J by 5 bases, and 17 bases separated the two germline ends. Germline loops: CDR1 SGHTA, CDR2 FQGNSA. This CDR3 contains 14 residues. The CDR3 region is CASAKGRAEDTQYF. CDR3 DNA sequence: TGTGCCAGCGCCAAGGGCCGGGCGGAAGATACGCAGTATTTT.